This T cell receptor (beta chain) came from a study of blood T cell repertoires in COVID-19. Original methodology: Amplifying reference gene primers gave estimates of nucleated cell counts. Libraries were prepared by immunoSEQ multiplex PCR; TCRdb keeps only in-frame clonotypes and omits some of them. V, J and clone size derive from that table, while D and trimming were established from the DNA sequence. Counted here are 90,000 to 150,000 clones, roughly three quarters occurring once; the ten biggest clones make up about 4%. The germline V gene has CDR1 SGHNT and CDR2 YENEEA. The CDR3 spans 13 residues. Between the trimmed V and J ends, which lost 5 bases and 5 bases, there was a span of 9 bases.

This TCR was sampled from a woman aged 80 or over with acute or convalescent COVID-19. The V call is TRBV11-3, the J call TRBJ2-2; perhaps TRBD1 as D (6 bases). The specimen was peripheral blood. CDR3 nucleotide sequence: TGTGCCAGCAGCCCTACAGGGACCGGGGAGCTGTTTTTT. Amino acid sequence: CASSPTGTGELFF.